This T cell receptor (beta chain) was obtained from a study of blood T cell repertoires in COVID-19 (TCRdb year 2020). For context, the study as a whole: Samples covering the acute and convalescent phases of COVID-19 were provided by collaborators in the United States, Italy and Spain. The material from the prospective study consisted of cDNA or gDNA derived from T cells, B-cell-depleted T cells, or PBMCs. The dataset comprised deeply sampled blood TCRbeta repertoires from subjects exposed to, actively infected with, or recovered from COVID-19. A freely available public database, intended as a resource for researchers studying the immune response to SARS-CoV-2, is where the repertoires were released. Samples came from the ongoing ImmuneRACE study (first 160 participants) plus 1,254 subjects from 6 global collaborators. The sample metadata nearly always contained a de-identified subject ID, COVID-19 status, age in years and sex. Where available, HLA class I and class II types were taken from metadata supplied by the sample provider and were not determined by assay-based typing. General study outcomes and caveats: How much clinical and demographic metadata was included differed by source and by participant, and the metadata was provided uncurated.

The immunoSEQ Assay, a bias-controlled multiplex PCR, was used to amplify TCRbeta CDR3 regions from genomic DNA. On the study's bioinformatics: Within the assay, amplification of reference gene primers was used to estimate how many nucleated cells each sample contained. To quantify the absolute abundance of each unique TCRbeta CDR3 rearrangement, sequence reads were collapsed and filtered. Productive Simpson clonality was computed per sample as the square root of Simpson's diversity index over productive rearrangements. TCRdb obtained this table from immuneACCESS and retained in-frame rearrangements with V and J assigned. These tables miss some clones; where compared with another copy, unresolved V genes account for less than half of the shortfall, and the remainder is unexplained. V, J and clone size reflect that table, while D and trimming were determined from the DNA. For this sample the table gives tens of thousands of clones, of which 89% were detected only once. The ten largest clones add up to around 5.2% of the sample.

The CDR3 covers 13 residues, taking in both the cysteine and the phenylalanine. Just the 39-base CDR3 DNA is kept, in frame starting at base 1. For this chain, trimming is 3 bases at the V end and 6 bases at the J end, and the number of junction bases without a gene match is 3. One collaborating source in Seattle enrolled patients while the patients were actively infected and followed the patients over time throughout the course of disease. The collaborating institutions used their own protocols to collect whole blood in K2EDTA tubes. For TCRbeta analysis, collaborators shipped samples in one of three forms: frozen whole blood, isolated PBMCs, or DNA extracted from either of those sample types. Concerning this clone itself: The antigen it binds to is not known. The sample holds no much larger clone one base away, and base qualities are not on file.

The V and J segments used are TRBV12-3 or TRBV12-4 and TRBJ1-2; 8 middle bases align to TRBD1. The specimen was peripheral blood. This sequence was found in a man in his 60s with COVID-19, enrolled during active disease. Here is the DNA: TGTGCCAGCAGTTTTGTGGGACAGGATGGCTACACCTTC. It translates as CASSFVGQDGYTF.